Shown below are 31 T cell receptor beta chains from a single sample sequenced in a study of blood T cell repertoires in COVID-19. Libraries were prepared by immunoSEQ multiplex PCR; TCRdb keeps only in-frame clonotypes and omits some of them. The table has about 480,000 clones, approximately 87% seen once. Specimen: PBMCs or T cells enriched from blood (not recorded which). The source of these receptors is a woman aged 40 to 49 who had recovered from COVID-19.

The rearrangement uses TRBV7-9 and TRBJ1-2; D unclear. The V gene's germline CDR1 is SEHNR and CDR2 FQNEAQ (reference sequence). The length of the CDR3 is 14 residues. Trimming left V 6 bases short and J 4 bases short, with 15 bases between. CDR3 bases: TGTGCCAGCAGGAAGCTCGGGGAGACCTATGGCTACACCTTC. Protein product: CASRKLGETYGYTF.

The genes are TRBV14 and TRBJ2-1, with 8 bases lining up with TRBD2. The V and J ends lost 1 base and 6 bases, in that order; junction bases with no gene match: 14. The CDR3 spans 18 residues. Per the germline V gene, CDR1 is SGHDN and CDR2 is FVKESK. The CDR3 reads CASSQGLALNLRFNEQFF. The CDR3 coding sequence is TGTGCCAGCAGCCAAGGACTAGCGCTAAATCTTCGGTTCAATGAGCAGTTCTTC.

This chain connects TRBV4-1 to TRBJ1-1; the match to TRBD1 covers 7 bases. The CDR3 has 16 amino acids. V lost 1 base and J lost 5; bases outside the gene matches: 10. Germline values: CDR1 MGHRA, CDR2 YSYEKL. CDR3 residues: CASSQAPNRGGTEAFF. CDR3 sequence (DNA): TGCGCCAGCAGCCAAGCCCCAAACAGGGGTGGGACTGAAGCTTTCTTT.

V is TRBV6-1 and J is TRBJ2-1; 10 bases align to TRBD1. Per germline, CDR1 MNHNS and CDR2 SASEGT. The V gene end was trimmed by 2 bases and the J gene end by 9 bases; junction bases not matched to a gene: 7. The CDR3 spans 15 residues. The CDR3 DNA reads as TGTGCCAGCAGTGAACGATGGACAGGGGGAAGTGAGCAGTTCTTC. This translates into CASSERWTGGSEQFF.

The rearrangement links TRBV19 to TRBJ2-5, with 9 bases matching TRBD1. The germline V gene has CDR1 LNHDA and CDR2 SQIVND (reference sequence). This CDR3 has 15 residues. V lost 5 bases, J lost 5 bases, and 9 bases stayed unmatched. Here the CDR3 reads CASSSQQGAWETQYF. DNA for the CDR3: TGTGCCAGTAGTTCTCAACAGGGGGCATGGGAGACCCAGTACTTC.

The chain uses TRBV9 and TRBJ2-7; tentative D call: TRBD1 (7 bases). The germline CDR1 and CDR2 sequences are SGDLS and YYNGEE. The CDR3 spans 15 residues. The V end lost 0 bases, the J end lost 4 bases, and 14 bases lay between the germline ends. The CDR3 bases are TGTGCCAGCAGCGTAGCCCCGACAGGGAGGTACGAGCAGTACTTC. Protein sequence: CASSVAPTGRYEQYF.

The V and J genes are TRBV5-1 and TRBJ1-1; 9 bases line up with TRBD1. The CDR3 length is 15 residues. The junction had 7 bases not matched to a gene; V was cut back by 4 bases and J by 3 bases. Germline CDR1 is SGHRS and CDR2 is YFSETQ. The CDR3 loop is CASSRSTGGDTEAFF. Here the CDR3 DNA reads TGCGCCAGCAGCCGATCGACAGGGGGGGACACTGAAGCTTTCTTT. The entire variable domain, with the rest obtained from reference TRBV5-1 and TRBJ1-1, is as follows: KAGVTQTPRYLIKTRGQQVTLSCSPISGHRSVSWYQQTPGQGLQFLFEYFSETQRNKGNFPGRFSGRQFSNSRSEMNVSTLELGDSALYLCASSRSTGGDTEAFFGQGTRLTVV.

The rearrangement uses TRBV9 and TRBJ1-1; 9 bases are shared with TRBD1. The trim removed 4 bases at V and 5 bases at J, leaving 12 bases unmatched. CDR1 SGDLS and CDR2 YYNGEE come from the germline V gene. This CDR3 has 16 residues. The CDR3 DNA reads as TGTGCCAGCAGCTCAGTAACCGGGACAGGGATGACTGAAGCTTTCTTT. Residues: CASSSVTGTGMTEAFF.

The chain recombines TRBV11-2 with TRBJ2-1; a weak D match, TRBD1 (6 bases). Germline assignment: CDR1 SGHAT and CDR2 FQNNGV. The CDR3 is 16 amino acids. The V end was cut by 5 bases, the J end by 4 bases, with 18 bases between. DNA for the CDR3: TGTGCCAGCAGCCCACGAATTCGGACAGTTTACAATGAGCAGTTCTTC. Translation gives CASSPRIRTVYNEQFF.

In nucleotides, the CDR3 is TGTGCCAGCAGCCATATACTAGCGGGAGCAGATACGCAGTATTTT. It encodes CASSHILAGADTQYF. The chain recombines TRBV3-1 (or the pseudogene TRBV3-2) with TRBJ2-3, with TRBD2 matching 11 bases. The germline gives CDR1 LGHDT, CDR2 YNNKEL (reference sequence). This CDR3 has 15 residues. J was trimmed by 4 bases and V by 3 bases; bases with no gene match: 3.

This sequence joins TRBV25-1 and TRBJ2-1; no clear D. The CDR3 is made up of 14 amino acids. The ends were cut back, 3 bases at V and 0 bases at J, with 6 bases in the middle. Germline V gene data show CDR1 as MGHDK and CDR2 as SYGVNS. The CDR3 DNA is TGTGCCAGCAGTGACGCGAGCTCCTACAATGAGCAGTTCTTC. Protein sequence: CASSDASSYNEQFF.

This clone has only a few counts. The V and J genes are TRBV20-1 and TRBJ1-1; no clear D. The CDR3 is 13 amino acids. Germline V gene lookup returns CDR1 DFQATT and CDR2 SNEGSKA (reference sequence). V was trimmed by 3 bases and J by 1 base, leaving 9 bases between them. The CDR3 is CSASSQANTEAFF. The CDR3 coding sequence is TGCAGTGCTAGTTCTCAGGCGAACACTGAAGCTTTCTTT.

The chain is built from TRBV3-1 (or the pseudogene TRBV3-2) and TRBJ1-4; TRBD1 might be the D (5 bases). Germline V lookup: CDR1 LGHDT, CDR2 YNNKEL (reference sequence). The CDR3 loop spans 14 amino acids. With 3 bases removed from V and 8 bases from J, the gap between germline ends came to 13 bases. The CDR3 is CASSQFQGGEKLFF. The CDR3 DNA follows: TGTGCCAGCAGCCAGTTTCAGGGTGGGGAAAAACTGTTTTTT.

The chain links TRBV7-2 to TRBJ1-2; D might be TRBD1 (6 bases). Trimming removed 4 bases at V and 8 bases at J, with 20 bases between. Germline CDR1 reads SGHTA; CDR2 reads FQGNSA. This CDR3 has 15 residues. CDR3 region: CASSSNRDLMGGYTF. The CDR3 DNA reads as TGTGCCAGCAGCTCTAACAGGGACCTCATGGGGGGCTACACCTTC.

V gene TRBV18 combines with J gene TRBJ2-3, with 10 bases lining up with TRBD2. Germline CDR1 reads KGHSH; CDR2 reads LQKENI. V dropped 3 bases and J dropped 1; count of bases not matched to a gene: 7. CDR3 size: 17 residues. The CDR3 region has the DNA TGTGCCAGCTCACCGCCTAGCGGGAGTCATGGCACAGATACGCAGTATTTT. Its protein is CASSPPSGSHGTDTQYF.

V usage is TRBV2 and J usage is TRBJ1-1; D is perhaps TRBD1 (5 bases). This CDR3 is built from 16 residues. Germline values: CDR1 SNHLY, CDR2 FYNNEI. V lost 7 bases to trimming and J lost 5 bases, with 23 bases between them. The DNA of the CDR3 is TGTGCCAGCACCATCCCTGGGGGAGGGGCTAGTACTGAAGCTTTCTTT. As protein: CASTIPGGGASTEAFF.

V usage is TRBV13 and J usage is TRBJ2-1; 9 bases fit TRBD2. With V trimmed by 5 bases and J by 7 bases, 12 bases remained unmatched. Germline assignment: CDR1 PRHDT and CDR2 FYEKMQ (reference sequence). The CDR3 totals 16 residues. CDR3 loop: CASSRLAGVTNNEQFF. As DNA, the CDR3 is TGTGCCAGCAGCCGGTTAGCGGGAGTCACTAATAATGAGCAGTTCTTC.

The chain combines TRBV5-6 with TRBJ1-2, with unresolved D. The CDR3 runs 14 residues. The ends were cut back, 4 bases at V and 1 base at J, with 11 bases in the middle. Germline V gene data show CDR1 as SGHDT and CDR2 as YYEEEE. The CDR3 reads CASSPGGINYGYTF. The CDR3 DNA follows: TGTGCCAGCAGCCCGGGAGGGATTAACTATGGCTACACCTTC.

This chain links TRBV11-2 with TRBJ1-2, with a weak D call TRBD1 (5 bases). The CDR3 is made up of 14 amino acids. Germline V gene lookup returns CDR1 SGHAT and CDR2 FQNNGV. V dropped 4 bases and J dropped 4 bases, with 13 bases sitting between them. CDR3 residues: CASSSPLQVYGYTF. The CDR3 region has the DNA TGTGCCAGCAGCTCCCCTTTACAGGTCTATGGCTACACCTTC.

This chain connects TRBV11-2 to TRBJ2-2, with 11 bases identical to TRBD2. CDR3 length equals 17 residues. Germline CDR1 is SGHAT and CDR2 is FQNNGV. V was clipped by 1 base and J by 7 bases; unmatched bases: 8. Here the CDR3 reads CASSLVGLAAVGGELFF. CDR3 in DNA: TGTGCCAGCAGCTTAGTGGGACTAGCGGCCGTGGGCGGGGAGCTGTTTTTT.

The rearrangement uses TRBV5-6 and TRBJ1-1, with a possible D match to TRBD1 (6 bases). Germline V gene lookup returns CDR1 SGHDT and CDR2 YYEEEE. Trimming removed 3 bases from V and 1 base from J, with 10 bases in between. CDR3 length: 14 amino acids. The CDR3 DNA follows: TGTGCCAGCAGCTACGGGACATCGAACACTGAAGCTTTCTTT. Amino acids: CASSYGTSNTEAFF.

V and J are TRBV7-2 and TRBJ2-5; 7 positions match TRBD2. This CDR3 has 14 amino acids. Germline lookup yields CDR1 SGHTA and CDR2 FQGNSA. The V segment lost 9 bases and the J segment 3 bases; nucleotides outside the gene matches: 10. The CDR3 spells CASLVSGSEETQYF. In DNA, the CDR3 is TGTGCCAGTCTAGTTAGCGGGTCCGAAGAGACCCAGTACTTC.

The chain is built from TRBV7-2 and TRBJ2-7; 7 bases are shared with TRBD2. There are 15 residues in the CDR3. The J segment lost 4 bases and the V segment lost 0 bases, leaving 6 bases of the junction unmatched. The germline V gene encodes CDR1 SGHTA and CDR2 FQGNSA. CDR3 nucleotides: TGTGCCAGCAGCTTAGCGGGGGGGAATCAGTACGAGCAGTACTTC. Its protein is CASSLAGGNQYEQYF.

The CDR3 coding sequence is TGTGCCAGCAGCTTAGGACGGGAGTTCAAGTACAATGAGCAGTTCTTC. This translates into CASSLGREFKYNEQFF. V gene TRBV11-3 combines with J gene TRBJ2-1; tentatively, D is TRBD2 (6 bases). V lost 1 base, J lost 4 bases, and 14 bases lay in between. Germline CDR1 SGHNT, CDR2 YENEEA. This CDR3 has 16 amino acids.

To note about this clone: The same CDR3 can be traced to other DNA sequences in this sample. The gene calls are TRBV7-8 and TRBJ2-5, with a possible D match to TRBD1 (6 bases). Germline V gene sequence: CDR1 SGHVS, CDR2 FQNEAQ. CDR3 size: 12 residues. Trimming stripped 5 bases from V and 5 bases from J, with 9 bases between. CDR3 bases: TGTGCCAGCAGCCCCCAGGGGGAGACCCAGTACTTC. It codes for CASSPQGETQYF.

J is TRBJ1-2 and V is TRBV12-3 or TRBV12-4; D unresolved. This CDR3 contains 12 residues. Trimming took 5 bases from V and 3 from J, leaving 7 bases between them. The chain's CDR3 is CASSLVDYGYTF. The CDR3 nucleotides are TGTGCCAGCAGTCTAGTCGACTATGGCTACACCTTC.

V is TRBV7-9 and J is TRBJ1-2; a weak D match, TRBD1 (5 bases). The length of the CDR3 is 14 residues. Trimming cost V 1 base and J 8 bases, with 14 bases left between them. The germline V gene has CDR1 SEHNR and CDR2 FQNEAQ (reference sequence). In DNA, the CDR3 is TGTGCCAGCAGCTTAGGGTTTGCGCAGGGCGGCTACACCTTC. Translated: CASSLGFAQGGYTF.

V usage is TRBV6-1 and J usage is TRBJ1-5, with no clear D. CDR1 is MNHNS, CDR2 SASEGT, per germline. This CDR3 is 11 amino acids long. Trimming took 2 bases from V and 7 from J, leaving 3 bases between them. The CDR3 sequence is CASSELQPQHF. The CDR3 DNA reads TGTGCCAGCAGTGAACTCCAGCCCCAGCATTTT.

This clone was picked up a small number of times. The rearrangement links TRBV27 to TRBJ2-7; D perhaps matches TRBD2 (6 bases). V was cut by 2 bases and J by 3 bases, with 14 bases left in between. The CDR3 length is 15 residues. Germline CDR1 reads MNHEY; CDR2 reads SMNVEV (reference sequence). CDR3 amino acids: CASSLKWDSFYEQYF. The CDR3 DNA sequence: TGTGCCAGCAGTTTAAAGTGGGACTCATTCTACGAGCAGTACTTC.

The rearrangement uses TRBV11-2 and TRBJ2-3; the D gene is possibly TRBD1 (6 bases). V shed 1 base and J shed 2 bases, with 13 bases lying between them. This CDR3 has 16 residues. The germline CDR1 and CDR2 sequences are SGHAT and FQNNGV. Here the CDR3 reads CASSLGGTLHTDTQYF. The CDR3 DNA follows: TGTGCCAGCAGCTTAGGTGGGACACTCCACACAGATACGCAGTATTTT.

This clone was picked up one time. J is TRBJ1-1 and V is TRBV6-2 or TRBV6-3; possible D gene TRBD1, 5 bases. The CDR3 totals 13 residues. Per the germline V gene, CDR1 is MNHEY and CDR2 is SVGEGT. The ends were cut back, 2 bases at V and 4 bases at J, with 8 bases in the middle. CDR3 sequence (DNA): TGTGCCAGCAGTTACGGACACTCCACTGAAGCTTTCTTT. It encodes CASSYGHSTEAFF.